Listed below are T cell receptor beta chains from one sample, sequenced in a study of OX40 agonist ivuxolimab in advanced cancers. The data were produced by immunoSEQ multiplex PCR, yet TCRdb's version contains in-frame clones alone and is incomplete. The table shows roughly 75,000 clones, with roughly nine tenths occurring only once. The sample here was CD4+ or CD8+ T cells sorted from blood, taken in a trial of the OX40 agonist ivuxolimab. The receptors were gathered from an adult with an advanced solid tumor such as melanoma, head and neck, liver or kidney cancer. The CDR3 runs from the conserved cysteine through the conserved F or W. The D gene is left open where the match is weak. Clone size is not always given. Where it is, it says once, few, many or a class for expanded clones.

TRBD1	TRBV7-6	TRBJ2-7	-	CASSPGQGRNEQYF	TGTGCCAGCAGCCCGGGACAGGGGAGGAACGAGCAGTACTTC
-	TRBV9	TRBJ1-1	-	CASSVDMGQSTEAFF	TGTGCCAGCAGCGTAGATATGGGGCAGTCCACTGAAGCTTTCTTT
-	TRBV4-1	TRBJ2-1	-	CASSQESEMRYEQFF	TGCGCCAGCAGCCAAGAAAGCGAGATGAGGTATGAGCAGTTCTTC
-	TRBV27	TRBJ2-7	once	CASSPRVSYEQYF	TGTGCCAGCAGTCCCCGGGTCTCCTACGAGCAGTACTTC
TRBD1	TRBV11-2	TRBJ1-1	-	CASSLVTGVFAEAFF	TGTGCCAGCAGCTTAGTAACAGGGGTATTCGCTGAAGCTTTCTTT
-	TRBV4-3	TRBJ2-7	once	CASSQSVGYEQYF	TGCGCCAGCAGCCAATCCGTCGGCTACGAGCAGTACTTC
TRBD2	TRBV11-2	TRBJ2-5	-	CASSLHSGRYQETQYF	TGTGCCAGCAGCTTACATAGCGGGAGGTACCAAGAGACCCAGTACTTC
-	TRBV7-9	TRBJ2-1	-	CASHRATSYNEQFF	TGTGCCAGTCACCGGGCCACCTCCTACAATGAGCAGTTCTTC
-	TRBV5-1	TRBJ1-1	-	CASSGKGTNTEAFF	TGCGCCAGCTCAGGGAAGGGGACGAACACTGAAGCTTTCTTT
-	TRBV5-4	TRBJ1-2	-	CASSLDGQINYGYTF	TGTGCCAGCAGCTTGGACGGACAGATCAACTATGGCTACACCTTC
TRBD2	TRBV6-5	TRBJ2-3	-	CASSSSGGAGDTQYF	TGTGCCAGCAGCAGTAGCGGGGGGGCGGGAGATACGCAGTATTTT
-	TRBV5-1	TRBJ1-1	-	CASSLVFGNTEAFF	TGCGCCAGCAGCTTAGTATTTGGGAACACTGAAGCTTTCTTT
TRBD2	TRBV29-1	TRBJ2-1	-	CSVGGGGPNEQFF	TGCAGCGTTGGCGGGGGGGGCCCCAATGAGCAGTTCTTC
-	TRBV5-6	TRBJ1-2	-	CASSLTGLTSYGYTF	TGTGCCAGCAGCTTAACAGGACTTACGAGCTATGGCTACACCTTC
-	TRBV19	TRBJ2-1	-	CASSNGGYNEQFF	TGTGCCAGTAGTAATGGGGGTTACAATGAGCAGTTCTTC
-	TRBV19	TRBJ2-7	-	CASSIMAGGGNEQYF	TGTGCCAGTAGTATTATGGCAGGGGGAGGAAACGAGCAGTACTTC
TRBD2	TRBV28	TRBJ2-2	once	CASKKGLAGVVGELFF	TGTGCCAGTAAAAAAGGGTTAGCGGGAGTCGTCGGGGAGCTGTTTTTT
TRBD1	TRBV7-2	TRBJ2-5	-	CASSSDRVDSWTQYF	TGTGCCAGCAGCTCCGACAGGGTGGATTCATGGACCCAGTACTTC
-	TRBV5-1	TRBJ2-3	-	CASSFRDTQYF	TGCGCCAGCAGCTTTCGAGATACGCAGTATTTT
TRBD1	TRBV4-3	TRBJ2-1	few	CASSQGPPGQGGDEQFF	TGCGCCAGCAGCCAAGGGCCCCCGGGACAGGGGGGAGATGAGCAGTTCTTC
-	TRBV27	TRBJ1-2	-	CASSLYPSGSGYTF	TGTGCCAGCAGTTTATATCCTTCAGGGTCTGGCTACACCTTC
-	TRBV13	TRBJ1-1	-	CASRLWGDTEAFF	TGTGCCAGCCGGCTCTGGGGAGACACTGAAGCTTTCTTT
-	TRBV4-1	TRBJ1-2	-	CASSQDEGNYGYTF	TGCGCCAGCAGCCAAGACGAGGGAAACTATGGCTACACCTTC
TRBD1	TRBV19	TRBJ1-1	-	CASSSRTGIEAFF	TGTGCCAGTAGTTCCCGGACAGGGATTGAAGCTTTCTTT
-	TRBV21-1	TRBJ1-6	medium-sized	CASSKSSGTLFSYNSPLHF	TGTGCCAGCAGCAAATCCTCCGGGACATTATTTTCCTATAATTCACCCCTCCACTTT
TRBD1	TRBV5-4	TRBJ2-7	-	CASSIGQDYEQYF	TGTGCCAGCAGCATCGGACAGGATTACGAGCAGTACTTC
-	TRBV13	TRBJ1-4	once	CASSLGRVRGTVMRYEKLFF	TGTGCCAGCAGCTTAGGCCGGGTCAGGGGAACGGTCATGCGTTACGAAAAACTGTTTTTT
TRBD1	TRBV29-1	TRBJ1-1	few	CSVEVWTGNTEAFF	TGCAGCGTTGAAGTGTGGACAGGGAACACTGAAGCTTTCTTT
TRBD1	TRBV5-6	TRBJ1-1	once	CASSNTGQVNTEAFF	TGTGCCAGCAGCAACACTGGACAGGTGAACACTGAAGCTTTCTTT
-	TRBV19	TRBJ1-1	-	CASSILANTEAFF	TGTGCCAGTAGTATTTTAGCGAACACTGAAGCTTTCTTT
TRBD2	TRBV7-9	TRBJ2-1	-	CASSLVWTSDYNEQFF	TGTGCCAGCAGCTTGGTCTGGACTAGCGATTACAATGAGCAGTTCTTC
TRBD1	TRBV7-3	TRBJ2-3	-	CASSLADRGPTDTQYF	TGTGCCAGCAGCTTAGCCGACAGGGGACCGACAGATACGCAGTATTTT
TRBD1	TRBV4-3	TRBJ2-7	-	CASSQDWTGLTYEQYF	TGCGCCAGCAGCCAAGATTGGACAGGCCTAACCTACGAGCAGTACTTC
TRBD2	TRBV15	TRBJ2-3	-	CATSTRLAGNTDTQYF	TGTGCCACCAGCACCAGACTAGCGGGAAACACAGATACGCAGTATTTT
-	TRBV4-3	TRBJ1-4	-	CASSQEPTTSSTNEKLFF	TGCGCCAGCAGCCAAGAGCCGACCACATCCAGCACAAATGAAAAACTGTTTTTT